The text below deals with one TCR beta chain. The CDR3 spans 16 residues. Germline CDR1 and CDR2: SGHAT and FQNNGV. With V trimmed by 1 base and J by 5 bases, 6 bases remained unmatched. This specimen comes from a study of OX40 agonist ivuxolimab in advanced cancers. The table came from immunoSEQ multiplex PCR; TCRdb's copy has only in-frame clones and leaves some out. Found here are roughly 80,000 clones, 83% of them singletons; the top ten hold around 0.84%. This specimen was CD4+ or CD8+ T cells sorted from blood, taken in a trial of the OX40 agonist ivuxolimab. The receptor was derived from an adult with an advanced solid tumor such as melanoma, head and neck, liver or kidney cancer. V gene TRBV11-2 combines with J gene TRBJ1-5, with TRBD1 matching over 9 bases. CDR3 region: CASSLGNTGGHQPQHF. For the CDR3, the DNA is TGTGCCAGCAGCTTAGGAAATACAGGGGGCCATCAGCCCCAGCATTTT.